Each of the 13 T cell receptor beta chains below was sequenced from the same sample in a study of identical twins. Each CDR3 protein gets one entry after TCRdb re-called the 5' RACE reads with MiXCR. The sample shows 1,800,000 or so distinct CDR3 sequences, about 30% of them seen only once. Input material: cord blood. The receptors stem from a newborn girl in good health.

There are a few counts of this clonotype. The chain employs TRBV5-1 and TRBJ2-1; no clear D. This CDR3 comprises 15 residues. Trimming cost V 4 bases and J 3 bases, with 14 bases left between them. Germline V CDR1 and CDR2: SGHRS, YFSETQ. CDR3 amino acids: CASSRSSYLYNEQFF. Here the CDR3 DNA reads TGCGCCAGCAGCCGCTCTAGTTATCTCTACAATGAGCAGTTCTTC.

As to this clonotype: The junction departs from germline at one end; a sequencing error may be responsible. V is TRBV6-5 and J is TRBJ1-2, with D uncertain. Looked up from germline, CDR1 is MNHEY and CDR2 is SVGAGI. The CDR3 loop spans 14 amino acids. The CDR3 DNA sequence: TGTGTCAGCAGCCCCAGAGGGCCTCGTGATGGCTACACCTTC. Its protein is CVSSPRGPRDGYTF.

The J gene is TRBJ2-3, the V gene TRBV20-1; TRBD2 might be the D (6 bases). Trimming took 4 bases from V and 4 from J, leaving 15 bases between them. Germline loops: CDR1 DFQATT, CDR2 SNEGSKA (reference sequence). This CDR3 region has 14 residues. Here the CDR3 DNA reads TGCAGTGCTATATGGAGGACTACCCCAGATACGCAGTATTTT. It codes for CSAIWRTTPDTQYF.

The V call is TRBV13, the J call TRBJ2-1; 10 bases align to TRBD2. The CDR3 totals 21 residues. The trim removed 5 bases at V and 0 bases at J, leaving 19 bases unmatched. The V gene's germline CDR1 is PRHDT and CDR2 FYEKMQ (reference sequence). The CDR3 loop reads CASSGLPSGSRNKSSYNEQFF. CDR3 DNA sequence: TGTGCCAGCAGCGGCCTCCCTAGCGGGAGTCGGAACAAGAGCTCCTACAATGAGCAGTTCTTC.

The chain has TRBV28 and TRBJ2-3; the D gene could be TRBD1 or TRBD2 (5 bases each). The CDR3 contains 16 residues. The germline V gene encodes CDR1 MDHEN and CDR2 SYDVKM. Trimming left V 6 bases short and J 5 bases short, with 21 bases between. The CDR3 DNA reads TGTGCCAGCAGCGACAGCCTGGGAGTTTGGGGAGATACGCAGTATTTT. Its protein is CASSDSLGVWGDTQYF.

This clonotype has ten or more counts. The CDR3 here is CAISERVWPYEQYF. The CDR3 nucleotides read TGTGCCATCAGTGAAAGGGTATGGCCTTACGAGCAGTACTTC. The genes are TRBV10-3 and TRBJ2-7; unclear D gene. The CDR3 runs to 14 residues. The germline CDR1 and CDR2 sequences are ENHRY and SYGVKD. Trimming left V 3 bases short and J 4 bases short, with 13 bases between.

The chain joins TRBV2 to TRBJ2-7; 7 bases are a match to TRBD1. This CDR3 contains 14 residues. The germline gives CDR1 SNHLY, CDR2 FYNNEI. Trimming removed 10 bases from V and 6 bases from J; junction bases left unmatched: 15. CDR3 nucleotides: TGTGCCACATCCATTCGGACAGGTGGCTCCGAGCAGTACTTC. Translated: CATSIRTGGSEQYF.

This clonotype was seen a handful of times. V and J are TRBV21-1 and TRBJ1-3. TRBV21-1 is a known pseudogene. CDR3 length: 17 residues. The CDR3 nucleotides are TGTGCCAGCAGCAAAACGGTCCAGAGGACCTCTGGAAACACCATATATTTT. Residues: CASSKTVQRTSGNTIYF.

Note on this clonotype: A much larger clone is a single base away; this may be a read error. The V call is TRBV10-3, the J call TRBJ2-1, with a possible D match to TRBD2 (7 bases). The J call may be faulty, since TRBJ2-7 better matches the DNA end. CDR3 length: 14 residues. The V gene's germline CDR1 is ENHRY and CDR2 SYGVKD. For the CDR3, the DNA is TGTGCCATCAGTGGGGGGGGCTCCTACAATGAGCAGTACTTC. This translates into CAISGGGSYNEQYF.

J is TRBJ1-4 and V is TRBV7-2; 7 positions agree with TRBD1. The CDR3 is made up of 15 amino acids. The germline CDR1 and CDR2 sequences are SGHTA and FQGNSA. V gave up 5 bases and J gave up 8 bases; unmatched junction bases: 11. The CDR3 loop reads CASSPQTGQGEKLFF. In DNA form, the CDR3 reads TGTGCCAGCAGCCCACAGACAGGGCAGGGCGAAAAACTGTTTTTT. The variable domain in full, completed from reference TRBV7-2 and TRBJ1-4, reads GAGVSQSPSNKVTEKGKDVELRCDPISGHTALYWYRQSLGQGLEFLIYFQGNSAPDKSGLPSDRFSAERTGGSVSTLTIQRTQQEDSAVYLCASSPQTGQGEKLFFGSGTQLSVL.

This clonotype was counted between two and nine times. This chain joins TRBV11-2 and TRBJ2-7, with a tentative D call TRBD1 (6 bases). The V gene lost 5 bases and the J gene lost 3 bases, with 20 bases spanning the gap. The CDR3 is made up of 16 amino acids. Germline loops: CDR1 SGHAT, CDR2 FQNNGV. CDR3 in DNA: TGTGCCAGCAGCCGCACCCAGGGGAACCGGCTCTACGAGCAGTACTTC. The encoded protein is CASSRTQGNRLYEQYF.

In its sample, this clonotype was seen a few times. The chain couples TRBV27 to TRBJ2-3, with TRBD1 matching over 10 bases. The CDR3 length is 15 residues. CDR1 is MNHEY and CDR2 is SMNVEV in the germline V gene (reference sequence). V dropped 5 bases and J dropped 4; count of bases not matched to a gene: 6. The chain's CDR3 is CASSPQTGGADTQYF. In DNA, the CDR3 is TGTGCCAGCAGTCCGCAGACAGGGGGCGCAGATACGCAGTATTTT.

This sequence joins TRBV3-1 and TRBJ2-1; a possible D gene is TRBD2 (5 bases). Germline V lookup: CDR1 LGHDT, CDR2 YNNKEL (reference sequence). The V and J ends lost 1 base and 2 bases respectively, with 9 bases between them. This CDR3 is built from 15 residues. The CDR3, as DNA: TGTGCCAGCAGCCAAGCCCCGGGAACCTACAATGAGCAGTTCTTC. Amino acid sequence: CASSQAPGTYNEQFF.